The present T cell receptor beta chain was sequenced within a study of patients and donors after allogeneic stem cell transplantation. Germline V gene data show CDR1 as MNHEY and CDR2 as SMNVEV (reference sequence). Trimming pared 2 bases from V and 2 bases from J, leaving 6 bases between. This CDR3 spans 14 amino acids. From the RT-PCR reads, TCRdb called clonotypes with MiXCR, one entry per CDR3 protein. The data hold about 40,000 distinct CDR3 sequences, with 25% to 40% observed a single time. Material: blood, either unsorted or a sorted T cell fraction (not recorded which). This clonotype was obtained from a human donor who was either an allogeneic HSCT recipient or a stem cell or donor lymphocyte infusion donor (not recorded which). It is not recorded whose cells these are; they may come from a transplant donor. The V and J genes are TRBV27 and TRBJ2-2; the D is unclear. In nucleotides, the CDR3 is TGTGCCAGCAGTTTAGCCGGCAACACCGGGGAGCTGTTTTTT. Its translation is CASSLAGNTGELFF.